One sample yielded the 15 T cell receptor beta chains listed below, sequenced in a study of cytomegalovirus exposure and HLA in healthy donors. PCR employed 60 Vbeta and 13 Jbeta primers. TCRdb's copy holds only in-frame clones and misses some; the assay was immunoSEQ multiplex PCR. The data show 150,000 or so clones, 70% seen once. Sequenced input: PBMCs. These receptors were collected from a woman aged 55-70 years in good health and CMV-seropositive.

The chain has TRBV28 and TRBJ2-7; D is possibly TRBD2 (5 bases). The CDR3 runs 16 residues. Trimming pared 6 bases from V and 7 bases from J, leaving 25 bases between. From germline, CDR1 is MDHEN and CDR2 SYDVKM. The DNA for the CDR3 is TGTGCCAGCAGACCTTCTACCCCGGCACCGGGAAAGGAGCAGTACTTC. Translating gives CASRPSTPAPGKEQYF.

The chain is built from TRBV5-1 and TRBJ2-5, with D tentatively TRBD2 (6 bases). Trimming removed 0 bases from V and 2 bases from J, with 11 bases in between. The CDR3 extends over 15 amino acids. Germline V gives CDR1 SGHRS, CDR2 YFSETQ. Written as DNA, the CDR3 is TGCGCCAGCAGCTTGGAACCGACTAGTCAAGAGACCCAGTACTTC. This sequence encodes CASSLEPTSQETQYF. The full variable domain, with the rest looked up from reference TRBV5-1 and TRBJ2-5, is KAGVTQTPRYLIKTRGQQVTLSCSPISGHRSVSWYQQTPGQGLQFLFEYFSETQRNKGNFPGRFSGRQFSNSRSEMNVSTLELGDSALYLCASSLEPTSQETQYFGPGTRLLVL.

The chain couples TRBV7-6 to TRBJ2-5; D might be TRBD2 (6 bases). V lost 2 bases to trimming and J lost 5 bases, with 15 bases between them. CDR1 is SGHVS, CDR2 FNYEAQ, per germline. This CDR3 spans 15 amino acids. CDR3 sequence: CASSLNRDSFETQYF. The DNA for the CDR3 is TGTGCCAGCAGCTTAAACCGGGACTCGTTCGAGACCCAGTACTTC.

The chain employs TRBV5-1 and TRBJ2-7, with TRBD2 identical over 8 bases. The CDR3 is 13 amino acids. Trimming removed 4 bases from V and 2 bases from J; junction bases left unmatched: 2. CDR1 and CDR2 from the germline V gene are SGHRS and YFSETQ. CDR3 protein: CASSGSGTYEQYF. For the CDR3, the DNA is TGCGCCAGCAGCGGTAGCGGGACCTACGAGCAGTACTTC.

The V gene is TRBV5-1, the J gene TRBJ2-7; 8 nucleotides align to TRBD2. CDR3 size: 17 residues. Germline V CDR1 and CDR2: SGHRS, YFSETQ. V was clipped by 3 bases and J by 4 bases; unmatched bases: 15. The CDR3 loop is CASSWGTAGGFRYEQYF. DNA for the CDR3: TGCGCCAGCAGCTGGGGCACGGCGGGGGGCTTCCGGTACGAGCAGTACTTC.

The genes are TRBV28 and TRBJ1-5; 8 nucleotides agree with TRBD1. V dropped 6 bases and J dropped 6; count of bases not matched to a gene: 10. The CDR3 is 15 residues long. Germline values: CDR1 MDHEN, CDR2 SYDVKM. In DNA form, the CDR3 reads TGTGCCAGCAGACCCCACAGGGGGGCCTCTCAGCCCCAGCATTTT. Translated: CASRPHRGASQPQHF.

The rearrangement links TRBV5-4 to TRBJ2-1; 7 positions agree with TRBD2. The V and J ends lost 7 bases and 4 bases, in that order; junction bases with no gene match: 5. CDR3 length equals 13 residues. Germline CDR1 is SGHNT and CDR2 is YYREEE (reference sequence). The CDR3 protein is CASGEGTYNEQFF. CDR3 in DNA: TGTGCCAGCGGGGAGGGGACGTACAATGAGCAGTTCTTC.

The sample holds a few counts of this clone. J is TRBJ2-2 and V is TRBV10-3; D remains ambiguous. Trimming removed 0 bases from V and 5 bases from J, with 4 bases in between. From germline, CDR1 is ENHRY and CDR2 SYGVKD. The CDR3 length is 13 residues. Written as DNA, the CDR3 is TGTGCCATCAGTGAGTCTCCGACCGGGGAGCTGTTTTTT. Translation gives CAISESPTGELFF.

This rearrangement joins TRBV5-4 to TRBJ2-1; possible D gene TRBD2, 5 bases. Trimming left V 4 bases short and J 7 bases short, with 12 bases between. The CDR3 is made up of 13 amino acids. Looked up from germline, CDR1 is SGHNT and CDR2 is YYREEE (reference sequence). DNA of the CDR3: TGTGCCAGCAGCCTAACACTAGGGAATGAGCAGTTCTTC. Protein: CASSLTLGNEQFF.

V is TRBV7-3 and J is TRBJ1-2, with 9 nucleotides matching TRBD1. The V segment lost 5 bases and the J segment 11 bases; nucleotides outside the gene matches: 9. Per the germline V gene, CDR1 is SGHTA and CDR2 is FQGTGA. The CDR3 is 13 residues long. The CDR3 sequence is CASSPRDRARYTF. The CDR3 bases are TGTGCCAGCAGCCCCCGGGACAGGGCAAGGTACACCTTC.

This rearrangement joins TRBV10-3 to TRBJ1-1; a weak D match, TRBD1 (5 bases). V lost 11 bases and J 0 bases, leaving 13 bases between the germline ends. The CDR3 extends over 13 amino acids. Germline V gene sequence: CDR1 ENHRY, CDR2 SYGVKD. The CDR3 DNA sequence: TGTGCCTCGCCGGAGGGGATGAACACTGAAGCTTTCTTT. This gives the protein CASPEGMNTEAFF.

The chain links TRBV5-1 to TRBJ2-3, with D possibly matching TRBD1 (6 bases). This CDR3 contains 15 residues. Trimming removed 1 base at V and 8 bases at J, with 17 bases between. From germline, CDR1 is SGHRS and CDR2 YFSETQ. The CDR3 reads CASSLQGRGDGTQYF. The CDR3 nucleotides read TGCGCCAGCAGCTTGCAAGGCAGGGGTGATGGTACGCAGTATTTT. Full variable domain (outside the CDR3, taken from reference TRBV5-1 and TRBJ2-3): KAGVTQTPRYLIKTRGQQVTLSCSPISGHRSVSWYQQTPGQGLQFLFEYFSETQRNKGNFPGRFSGRQFSNSRSEMNVSTLELGDSALYLCASSLQGRGDGTQYFGPGTRLTVL.

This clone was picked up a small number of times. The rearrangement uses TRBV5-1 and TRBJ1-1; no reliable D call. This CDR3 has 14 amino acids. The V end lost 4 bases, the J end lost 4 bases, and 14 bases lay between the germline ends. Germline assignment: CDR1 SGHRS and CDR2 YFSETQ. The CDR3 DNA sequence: TGCGCCAGCAGCCAACTTGGGCAGGCCACTGAAGCTTTCTTT. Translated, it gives CASSQLGQATEAFF.

CDR3 coding DNA: TGTGCCTGGAGACGGGAGGATGAGACCCAGTACTTC. Amino acids: CAWRREDETQYF. J is TRBJ2-5 and V is TRBV30; 7 bases fit TRBD2. The CDR3 totals 12 residues. Unmatched junction bases numbered 3, after V lost 3 bases and J lost 5 bases. In germline, CDR1 is GTSNPN, CDR2 SVGIG (reference sequence).

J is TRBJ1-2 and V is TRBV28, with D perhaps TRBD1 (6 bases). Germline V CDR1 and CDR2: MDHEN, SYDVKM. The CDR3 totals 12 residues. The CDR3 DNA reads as TGTGCGACTAAGGCGACAGGATATGGCTACACCTTC. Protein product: CATKATGYGYTF.